The clone carrying this T cell receptor (beta chain) was counted at least ten times. The sample originates from a study of CD8+CD57+ T cells in acquired aplastic anemia. Using genomic DNA as the template, TCR beta VDJ and CDR3 profiling was carried out. TCRdb redid the calling of the reads with MiXCR, one entry per CDR3 protein. This table holds approximately 190,000 distinct CDR3 sequences, roughly half found once. Only patients with CD8+CD57+ cell expansion on flow cytometry were chosen for sequencing. Germline V gives CDR1 SGHRS, CDR2 YFSETQ. The CDR3 consists of 16 residues. J was trimmed by 4 bases and V by 4 bases; bases with no gene match: 8.

This clonotype was sampled from a human donor with aplastic anemia. The sequenced sample was sorted CD4+, CD8+, or CD8+CD57+ T cells (not recorded which) from PBMCs. J is TRBJ2-6 and V is TRBV5-1; TRBD1 matches at 7 bases. The CDR3 loop is CASSSEGARGANVLTF. The DNA of the CDR3 is TGCGCCAGCAGCAGTGAGGGGGCGCGAGGGGCCAACGTCCTGACTTTC.